This T cell receptor (beta chain) came from a study of cytomegalovirus exposure and HLA in healthy donors. Only in-frame clones appear in the TCRdb table, and some are missing; sequencing was by immunoSEQ multiplex PCR. The sample lists 100,000 to 150,000 clones; around 90% were seen once. A note on this clone: In the same sample, other DNA sequences code for this CDR3.

The V end was cut by 3 bases, the J end by 0 bases, with 8 bases between. Germline loops: CDR1 MDHEN, CDR2 SYDVKM. The CDR3 has 14 amino acids. The chain is built from TRBV28 and TRBJ1-1; D gene unclear. Specimen: PBMCs. The receptor's source is a woman aged 18-30 years in good health and CMV-seronegative. CDR3 loop: CASSLGGMNTEAFF. As DNA, the CDR3 is TGTGCCAGCAGTTTGGGAGGCATGAACACTGAAGCTTTCTTT. The full variable domain, in which reference TRBV28 and TRBJ1-1 provide the parts outside the CDR3, is DVKVTQSSRYLVKRTGEKVFLECVQDMDHENMFWYRQDPGLGLRLIYFSYDVKMKEKGDIPEGYSVSREKKERFSLILESASTNQTSMYLCASSLGGMNTEAFFGQGTRLTVV.